This passage covers 11 T cell receptor beta chains from one sample sequenced in a study of T cell responses to AZD1222 COVID-19 vaccine (dated by TCRdb to the early 2020s). Interpreted using the paper, the time point label stands for: baseline before first vaccination. Libraries were made using the immunoSEQ multiplex PCR assay. TCRdb provides this immuneACCESS table in a form limited to in-frame rearrangements. Some clones are lacking; in checked studies, under half of them reflect an unresolved V gene, and why the rest are absent is not known. In all, the sample holds 120,000 or so clones, and 92% of those were seen once. The top ten constitute about 1.1% of the sample. This sample comprised peripheral blood, obtained on day 0 of AZD1222 vaccination. The receptors shown here come from an adult in good health.

The chain couples TRBV7-3 to TRBJ2-3, with 8 bases that match TRBD2. The CDR3 sequence is 13 residues long. The V segment lost 4 bases and the J segment 4 bases; nucleotides outside the gene matches: 1. Germline CDR1 reads SGHTA; CDR2 reads FQGTGA. The chain's CDR3 is CASSSSGPDTQYF. For the CDR3, the DNA is TGTGCCAGCAGCTCTAGCGGGCCAGATACGCAGTATTTT.

The DNA for the CDR3 is TGTGCCTGGAGTTCGTCCACCGGGGAGCTGTTTTTT. This encodes CAWSSSTGELFF. The chain links TRBV30 to TRBJ2-2; D not certain. Germline CDR1 GTSNPN, CDR2 SVGIG (reference sequence). This CDR3 is built from 12 residues. Trimming took off 2 bases at V and 4 bases at J, with 5 bases between the two ends.

By sample share, this clone is medium-sized. V gene TRBV21-1 combines with J gene TRBJ1-4; no DNA check was done on the table's D call, TRBD1. TRBV21-1 is deemed a pseudogene. This CDR3 region has 15 residues. In DNA form, the CDR3 reads TGTGCCAGCAGCAAATCGACACAATCAGGTGAAAAACTGTTTTTT. Translation: CASSKSTQSGEKLFF.

The chain has TRBV15 and TRBJ1-2; D perhaps matches TRBD1 (5 bases). Trimming took off 1 base at V and 7 bases at J, with 10 bases between the two ends. The CDR3 runs to 13 residues. CDR1 is LNHNV, CDR2 YYDKDF, per germline (reference sequence). CDR3 DNA sequence: TGTGCCACCAGCAGAGGGGGGGAACGTGGCTACACCTTC. Residues: CATSRGGERGYTF. Full variable domain (remainder filled in from reference TRBV15 and TRBJ1-2): DAMVIQNPRYQVTQFGKPVTLSCSQTLNHNVMYWYQQKSSQAPKLLFHYYDKDFNNEADTPDNFQSRRPNTSFCFLDIRSPGLGDTAMYLCATSRGGERGYTFGSGTRLTVV.

The V gene is TRBV2, the J gene TRBJ1-1; D is uncertain. V lost 6 bases, J lost 1 base, and 3 bases lay in between. The germline CDR1 and CDR2 sequences are SNHLY and FYNNEI. The CDR3 runs to 11 residues. CDR3 protein: CASRRNTEAFF. The DNA of the CDR3 is TGTGCCAGCAGGAGGAACACTGAAGCTTTCTTT.

The chain has TRBV30 and TRBJ1-2; 7 nucleotides line up with TRBD1. The CDR3 contains 16 residues. Germline-derived CDR1 and CDR2 are GTSNPN and SVGIG (reference sequence). V trimming: 2 bases; J trimming: 4 bases; junction bases outside the gene matches: 13. Here the CDR3 DNA reads TGTGCCTGGAGTAGGGGGAGTGGCAGGGGGATCTATGGCTACACCTTC. Its translation: CAWSRGSGRGIYGYTF.

The chain recombines TRBV5-1 with TRBJ2-2, with D maybe TRBD2 (6 bases). The V gene's germline CDR1 is SGHRS and CDR2 YFSETQ. V lost 0 bases to trimming and J lost 8 bases, with 17 bases between them. This CDR3 is built from 16 residues. CDR3 coding DNA: TGCGCCAGCAGCTTGGCCGGGGGACTCCTAATGGGGGAGCTGTTTTTT. Its protein product is CASSLAGGLLMGELFF.

J is TRBJ2-7 and V is TRBV3-1 (or the pseudogene TRBV3-2); D is uncertain. CDR1 LGHDT and CDR2 YNNKEL come from the germline V gene (reference sequence). V was trimmed by 4 bases and J by 3 bases, leaving 4 bases between them. This CDR3 comprises 11 residues. DNA of the CDR3: TGTGCCAGCAGCCTCAGCTACGAGCAGTACTTC. Its protein product is CASSLSYEQYF.

This chain joins TRBV6-5 and TRBJ2-3, with a weak D call TRBD2 (6 bases). There are 14 residues in the CDR3. The V end was cut by 4 bases, the J end by 8 bases, with 16 bases between. CDR1 is MNHEY, CDR2 SVGAGI, per germline. The CDR3 spells CASSSTGAGTTQYF. The CDR3 DNA sequence: TGTGCCAGCAGTTCTACGGGAGCCGGGACTACGCAGTATTTT.

The V call is TRBV12-5, the J call TRBJ1-1, with D tentatively TRBD1 (5 bases). CDR3 length: 15 amino acids. The V and J ends lost 0 bases and 4 bases respectively, with 12 bases between them. Germline CDR1 reads LGHNT; CDR2 reads FRNRAP. CDR3 residues: CASGLVLKGPTEAFF. Written as DNA, the CDR3 is TGTGCTAGTGGTTTGGTACTAAAGGGGCCCACTGAAGCTTTCTTT.

This chain uses TRBV11-2 with TRBJ2-3; D is possibly TRBD2 (5 bases). V shed 1 base and J shed 5 bases, with 13 bases lying between them. From germline, CDR1 is SGHAT and CDR2 FQNNGV. The CDR3 is 15 residues long. CDR3 region: CASSLASDSLDTQYF. Written as DNA, the CDR3 is TGTGCCAGCAGCTTAGCCTCGGACTCCCTAGATACGCAGTATTTT.